These 4 T cell receptor beta chains came from one sample sequenced in a study of cytotoxic CD8 clonotypes in ibrutinib-treated CLL. The method was immunoSEQ multiplex PCR; TCRdb's version includes in-frame clones alone and lacks a portion of them. The profile shows 200,000 to 250,000 clones, around 75% of them singletons. The source material was PBMCs, sampled after 12 months of ibrutinib treatment. Receptors originate from a human donor with chronic lymphocytic leukemia.

The chain is built from TRBV5-1 and TRBJ1-4, with 11 bases lining up with TRBD1. The CDR3 is 13 amino acids. Germline V lookup: CDR1 SGHRS, CDR2 YFSETQ. The V and J ends lost 3 bases and 11 bases, in that order; junction bases with no gene match: 3. The CDR3 nucleotides read TGCGCCAGCAGCTCGGACAGGGGGCAGAAACTGTTTTTT. Amino acids: CASSSDRGQKLFF.

The chain is built from TRBV11-2 and TRBJ1-4, with D possibly TRBD1 on 6 matching bases. V dropped 1 base and J dropped 8 bases, with 11 bases sitting between them. CDR3 length: 14 residues. Germline CDR1 is SGHAT and CDR2 is FQNNGV. The CDR3 sequence: CASSLAGVGEKLFF. CDR3 coding DNA: TGTGCCAGCAGCTTAGCAGGGGTTGGGGAAAAACTGTTTTTT.

The gene calls are TRBV10-3 and TRBJ1-6; D might be TRBD1 (5 bases). Trimming took off 3 bases at V and 1 base at J, with 7 bases between the two ends. The CDR3 extends over 15 amino acids. Germline lookup yields CDR1 ENHRY and CDR2 SYGVKD. The CDR3 region is CAISDPGSYNSPLHF. The CDR3 DNA reads TGTGCCATCAGTGACCCAGGGTCCTATAATTCACCCCTCCACTTT.

This clone appeared a few times. The gene calls are TRBV30 and TRBJ2-1, with D possibly being TRBD1 or TRBD2 (5 bases each). V was shortened by 8 bases and J by 0 bases, with 14 bases between the two germline ends. The CDR3 has 14 residues. Looked up from germline, CDR1 is GTSNPN and CDR2 is SVGIG (reference sequence). The CDR3 here is CAVGRARSYNEQFF. The CDR3 coding sequence is TGTGCCGTGGGGCGGGCCCGCTCCTACAATGAGCAGTTCTTC.